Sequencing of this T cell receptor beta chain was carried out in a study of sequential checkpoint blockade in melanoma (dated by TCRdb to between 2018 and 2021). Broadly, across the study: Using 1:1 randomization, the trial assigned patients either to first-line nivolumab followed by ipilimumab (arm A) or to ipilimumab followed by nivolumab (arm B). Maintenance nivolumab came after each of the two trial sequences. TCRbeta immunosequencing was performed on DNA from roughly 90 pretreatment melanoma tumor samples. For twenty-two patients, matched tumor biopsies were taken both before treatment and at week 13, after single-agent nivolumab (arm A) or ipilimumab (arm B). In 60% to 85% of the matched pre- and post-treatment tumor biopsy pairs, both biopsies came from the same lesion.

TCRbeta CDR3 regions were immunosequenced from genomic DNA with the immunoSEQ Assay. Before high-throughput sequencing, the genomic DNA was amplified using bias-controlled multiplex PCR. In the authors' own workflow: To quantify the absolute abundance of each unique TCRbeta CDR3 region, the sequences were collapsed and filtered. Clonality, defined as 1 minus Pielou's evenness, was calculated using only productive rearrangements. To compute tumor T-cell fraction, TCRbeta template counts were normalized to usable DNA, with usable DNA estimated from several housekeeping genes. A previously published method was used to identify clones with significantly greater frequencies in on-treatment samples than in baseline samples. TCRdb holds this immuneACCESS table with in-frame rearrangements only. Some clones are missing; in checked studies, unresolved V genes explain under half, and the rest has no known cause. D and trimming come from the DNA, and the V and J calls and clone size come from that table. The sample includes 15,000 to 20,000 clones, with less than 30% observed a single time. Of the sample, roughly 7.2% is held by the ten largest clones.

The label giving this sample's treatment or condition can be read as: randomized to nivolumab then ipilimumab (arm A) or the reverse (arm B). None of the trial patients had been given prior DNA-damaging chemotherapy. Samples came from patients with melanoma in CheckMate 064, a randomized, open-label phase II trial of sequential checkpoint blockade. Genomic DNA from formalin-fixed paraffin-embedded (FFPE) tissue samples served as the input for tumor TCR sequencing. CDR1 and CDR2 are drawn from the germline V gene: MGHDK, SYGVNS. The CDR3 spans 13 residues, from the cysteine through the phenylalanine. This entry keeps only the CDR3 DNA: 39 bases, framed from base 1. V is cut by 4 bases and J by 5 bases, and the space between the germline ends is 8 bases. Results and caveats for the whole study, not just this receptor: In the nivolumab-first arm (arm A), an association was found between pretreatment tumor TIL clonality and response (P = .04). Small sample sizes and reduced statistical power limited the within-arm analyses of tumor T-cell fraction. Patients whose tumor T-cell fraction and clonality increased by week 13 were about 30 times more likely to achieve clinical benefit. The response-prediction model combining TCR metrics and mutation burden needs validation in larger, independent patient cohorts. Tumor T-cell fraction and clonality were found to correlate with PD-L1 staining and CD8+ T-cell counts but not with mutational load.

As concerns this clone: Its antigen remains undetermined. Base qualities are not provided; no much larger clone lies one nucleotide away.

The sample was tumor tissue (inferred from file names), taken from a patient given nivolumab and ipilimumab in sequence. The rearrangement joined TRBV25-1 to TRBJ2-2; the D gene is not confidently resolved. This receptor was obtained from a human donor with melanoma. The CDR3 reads CASSVPETGELFF. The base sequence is TGTGCCAGCAGTGTACCGGAAACCGGGGAGCTGTTTTTT.